This TCR beta chain originates from a study of T-cell reconstitution after alpha-beta-depleted transplantation in children. Study-wide points: Expanded clones from the graft, numbering several hundred, reportedly supplied alpha-beta T cells about two months after transplant. Hyperexpanded clones declined; after one year, newly produced T cells mostly supplied diversity. Surviving recipient cells, namely T cells and thymic progenitors, were the source of high day-60 TCRbeta diversity in some patients.

This clonotype came up a few times. Its specificity is unknown. The CDR3 length is 18 residues. The V gene lost 8 bases and the J gene lost 2 bases, with 29 bases spanning the gap. Germline lookup yields CDR1 DFQATT and CDR2 SNEGSKA (reference sequence). Using unique molecular identifiers, the investigators prepared the TCRbeta library. TCRdb passed the PCR reads through MiXCR, listing each CDR3 protein once. Altogether hundreds of thousands of distinct CDR3 sequences are present, roughly 23% being singletons, with the ten largest covering 13% to 15%. This rearrangement joins TRBV20-1 to TRBJ2-3, with D possibly being TRBD1 (8 bases). Source: PBMCs, mostly from graft donor cells, taken 360 days after TCRalphabeta/CD19-depleted stem cell transplant. The receptor's source is a boy in the first two years of life who had a stem cell transplant for acute myeloid leukemia, so the T cells may come from the graft donor. The CDR3 region is CSQGGAGGSEDLTDTQYF. The CDR3 nucleotides read TGCAGTCAGGGAGGGGCAGGGGGCAGCGAAGACCTCACAGATACGCAGTATTTT.